This entry lists 25 T cell receptor beta chains sequenced from one sample in a study of T-cell memory formation after mild COVID-19. MiXCR, applied by TCRdb to the 5' RACE reads, yields one record per CDR3 protein. Of about 280,000 distinct CDR3 sequences in the sample, under 8.5% are singletons; the top ten hold 20% to 25%. Sequencing input: PBMCs or a T cell subset sorted from them (not recorded which). The receptors shown here come from a man younger than 35 who had mild COVID-19 (a few samples of this study predate the infection). Cell type and time point are not known.

This clonotype was counted a few times. The chain has TRBV20-1 and TRBJ1-5; maybe TRBD1 (6 bases). CDR3 length equals 13 residues. Germline loops: CDR1 DFQATT, CDR2 SNEGSKA (reference sequence). Trimming took off 6 bases at V and 4 bases at J, with 13 bases between the two ends. The CDR3 loop reads CSANQGFNQPQHF. The CDR3 DNA reads as TGCAGTGCGAACCAGGGGTTTAATCAGCCCCAGCATTTT.

This clonotype was counted many times. V gene TRBV5-1 combines with J gene TRBJ1-3; D is unclear. This CDR3 has 14 amino acids. Trimming removed 0 bases at V and 6 bases at J, with 10 bases between. Germline V lookup: CDR1 SGHRS, CDR2 YFSETQ. The CDR3 coding sequence is TGCGCCAGCAGCTTGGAAGGTTCGGCAAACACCATATATTTT. The encoded protein is CASSLEGSANTIYF.

This clonotype was picked up a small number of times. The CDR3 loop reads CATSRDPGTYNEQFF. Written as DNA, the CDR3 is TGTGCCACCAGCAGAGATCCCGGCACCTACAATGAGCAGTTCTTC. The chain couples TRBV15 to TRBJ2-1, with no clear D. This CDR3 has 15 amino acids. Germline lookup yields CDR1 LNHNV and CDR2 YYDKDF (reference sequence). V was shortened by 0 bases and J by 2 bases, with 8 bases between the two germline ends.

This clonotype appeared a few times. The V call is TRBV9, the J call TRBJ1-1; D possibly corresponds to TRBD1 (5 bases). Trimming shortened V by 3 bases and J by 3 bases, and 12 bases separated the two germline ends. The germline gives CDR1 SGDLS, CDR2 YYNGEE. This CDR3 region has 14 residues. The CDR3 spells CASSGPRGDTEAFF. The CDR3 nucleotides read TGTGCCAGCAGCGGCCCCCGGGGCGACACTGAAGCTTTCTTT.

This clonotype showed up just a few times. The chain uses TRBV20-1 and TRBJ2-3; no firm D call. Germline lookup yields CDR1 DFQATT and CDR2 SNEGSKA (reference sequence). The CDR3 is 13 residues long. The chain's CDR3 is CSDRRALADTQYF. CDR3 nucleotide sequence: TGCAGCGACCGAAGGGCCCTGGCAGATACGCAGTATTTT.

This clonotype was counted many times. CDR3 amino acids: CASSPGLAGVQYF. The CDR3, as DNA: TGTGCCAGCAGTCCGGGACTAGCGGGGGTACAGTACTTC. The chain is built from TRBV12-3 or TRBV12-4 and TRBJ2-5; 14 positions agree with TRBD2. The CDR3 covers 13 residues. Losses at the gene ends were 5 bases for V and 11 bases for J; bases not matched to a gene: 4.

This clonotype has only a few counts. The genes are TRBV7-3 and TRBJ2-1; 12 bases are shared with TRBD2. This CDR3 comprises 18 residues. Trimming cost V 3 bases and J 5 bases; bases outside gene matches: 11. Germline CDR1 reads SGHTA; CDR2 reads FQGTGA. The CDR3 spells CASSLSPSGGEWDNEQFF. DNA of the CDR3: TGTGCCAGCAGCTTGTCCCCTAGCGGGGGGGAATGGGACAATGAGCAGTTCTTC.

The V and J genes are TRBV6-5 and TRBJ2-5; no clear D. Trimming took off 8 bases at V and 7 bases at J, with 11 bases between the two ends. Germline V gene data show CDR1 as MNHEY and CDR2 as SVGAGI. The CDR3 is 11 residues long. CDR3 in DNA: TGTGCCAGCGGAATACGAGGGACCCAGTACTTC. Protein: CASGIRGTQYF.

Only a few counts were recorded for this clonotype. V gene TRBV6-2 or TRBV6-3 combines with J gene TRBJ2-7, with D possibly being TRBD2 (6 bases). CDR3 length: 14 amino acids. Germline V gene data show CDR1 as MNHEY and CDR2 as SVGEGT. Trimming stripped 8 bases from V and 0 bases from J, with 14 bases between. The CDR3 sequence: CASLRDSSSYEQYF. CDR3 DNA: TGTGCCAGCCTCCGGGACTCAAGCTCCTACGAGCAGTACTTC.

This clonotype was recorded many times. This chain joins TRBV7-2 and TRBJ2-7; 10 positions match TRBD1. The CDR3 has 13 residues. Trimming removed 5 bases from V and 6 bases from J; junction bases left unmatched: 4. Germline CDR1 reads SGHTA; CDR2 reads FQGNSA. The CDR3 DNA reads as TGTGCCAGCAGCAAGGGACAGGGGAGCGAGCAGTACTTC. This codes for CASSKGQGSEQYF.

The chain joins TRBV29-1 to TRBJ1-2; 9 bases align to TRBD1. The CDR3 runs to 14 residues. Per the germline V gene, CDR1 is SQVTM and CDR2 is ANQGSEA. V trimming: 4 bases; J trimming: 6 bases; junction bases outside the gene matches: 9. CDR3 residues: CSVALPQGADGYTF. CDR3 coding DNA: TGCAGCGTTGCTCTCCCACAGGGGGCGGATGGCTACACCTTC.

The chain has TRBV7-8 and TRBJ2-3; tentative D call: TRBD2 (6 bases). V was shortened by 0 bases and J by 2 bases, with 12 bases between the two germline ends. Germline V CDR1 and CDR2: SGHVS, FQNEAQ. The CDR3 loop spans 16 amino acids. DNA for the CDR3: TGTGCCAGCAGCTTAGCAGGGGCGGGGAACACAGATACGCAGTATTTT. This sequence encodes CASSLAGAGNTDTQYF.

This clonotype has more than one count but fewer than ten. V gene TRBV5-5 combines with J gene TRBJ1-6; a possible D gene is TRBD1 (5 bases). This CDR3 region has 13 residues. Trimming stripped 6 bases from V and 6 bases from J, with 10 bases between. Germline lookup yields CDR1 SGHKS and CDR2 YYEKEE (reference sequence). CDR3 bases: TGTGCCAGCACTGGGACGATTAATTCACCCCTCCACTTT. Translated: CASTGTINSPLHF.

The chain has TRBV5-1 and TRBJ1-2, with D possibly TRBD1 on 5 matching bases. V was clipped by 2 bases and J by 5 bases, with 19 bases between them. This CDR3 has 16 amino acids. The germline gives CDR1 SGHRS, CDR2 YFSETQ. Here the CDR3 reads CASSFPEGAPLYGYTF. CDR3 bases: TGCGCCAGCAGCTTCCCCGAAGGGGCTCCCCTATATGGCTACACCTTC.

This clonotype was found a few times. The V call is TRBV7-3, the J call TRBJ2-1; either TRBD1 or TRBD2 may fit D (5 bases each). V lost 5 bases and J 7 bases, leaving 18 bases between the germline ends. Per the germline V gene, CDR1 is SGHTA and CDR2 is FQGTGA. The CDR3 contains 15 residues. The CDR3 here is CASSKYGAPGNEQFF. CDR3 DNA sequence: TGTGCCAGCAGCAAATACGGGGCCCCGGGAAATGAGCAGTTCTTC.

The genes are TRBV7-2 and TRBJ2-3; 14 bases are a match to TRBD2. Germline loops: CDR1 SGHTA, CDR2 FQGNSA. Unmatched junction bases numbered 8, after V lost 6 bases and J lost 9 bases. The CDR3 has 15 amino acids. In DNA, the CDR3 is TGTGCCAGCAGAGAGGGGACTAGCGGGGGCCCAACGCAGTATTTT. Its translation is CASREGTSGGPTQYF.

This clonotype was seen many times. The J gene is TRBJ1-3, the V gene TRBV5-1; unclear D gene. The CDR3 contains 14 residues. From germline, CDR1 is SGHRS and CDR2 YFSETQ. Trimming removed 3 bases at V and 2 bases at J, with 9 bases between. The CDR3 is CASSSTATGNTIYF. In DNA, the CDR3 is TGCGCCAGCAGCTCCACGGCGACTGGAAACACCATATATTTT.

This clonotype was picked up many times. The chain employs TRBV4-3 and TRBJ2-3; perhaps TRBD1 as D (5 bases). V dropped 0 bases and J dropped 2 bases, with 12 bases sitting between them. This CDR3 spans 16 amino acids. The V gene's germline CDR1 is LGHNA and CDR2 YSLEER. The CDR3 region has the DNA TGCGCCAGCAGCCAAGATTGGGGCTACCTCACAGATACGCAGTATTTT. Protein product: CASSQDWGYLTDTQYF.

This clonotype was picked up many times. J is TRBJ2-5 and V is TRBV12-3 or TRBV12-4, with D possibly being TRBD2 (6 bases). V lost 7 bases and J lost 2, with 11 bases in between. There are 13 residues in the CDR3. CDR3 sequence: CASTLRGQETQYF. DNA for the CDR3: TGTGCCAGCACCCTCCGGGGGCAAGAGACCCAGTACTTC.

This clonotype was counted between two and nine times. The chain employs TRBV2 and TRBJ2-2, with 7 bases aligning to TRBD2. J gave up 5 bases and V 8 bases, and 14 bases lay outside the gene matches. Germline CDR1 reads SNHLY; CDR2 reads FYNNEI. The CDR3 runs to 16 residues. CDR3 protein: CASRRGLEVWTGELFF. CDR3 nucleotides: TGTGCCAGCCGCCGCGGACTAGAAGTGTGGACCGGGGAGCTGTTTTTT.

This clonotype was observed a few times. The chain combines TRBV20-1 with TRBJ2-3; TRBD2 aligns across 9 bases. CDR3 length: 15 amino acids. After removal of 3 bases from V and 1 base from J, the junction contained 5 bases not matched to a gene. CDR1 DFQATT and CDR2 SNEGSKA come from the germline V gene (reference sequence). This CDR3 is CSASRASGGTDTQYF. The CDR3 DNA is TGCAGTGCTAGTAGGGCTAGCGGGGGCACAGATACGCAGTATTTT.

In this sample, this clonotype turned up many times. The chain is built from TRBV7-9 and TRBJ2-7, with TRBD1 matching over 7 bases. Germline loops: CDR1 SEHNR, CDR2 FQNEAQ (reference sequence). V was pared by 4 bases and J by 6 bases, with 6 bases of the junction left unmatched. The CDR3 is 13 residues long. The DNA of the CDR3 is TGTGCCAGCAGCTCCCAGGGGGTTTCCGAGCAGTACGTC. Protein product: CASSSQGVSEQYV.

This chain uses TRBV29-1 with TRBJ2-3; 7 bases fit TRBD1. The germline V gene has CDR1 SQVTM and CDR2 ANQGSEA. The CDR3 covers 15 residues. V was pared by 7 bases and J by 4 bases, with 14 bases of the junction left unmatched. Here the CDR3 DNA reads TGCAGCGCCAGCCCGACAGGGATGGGTGCAGATACGCAGTATTTT. Its protein is CSASPTGMGADTQYF.

V usage is TRBV5-1 and J usage is TRBJ1-1; unclear D gene. V was shortened by 4 bases and J by 5 bases, with 12 bases between the two germline ends. This CDR3 is 13 amino acids long. The germline CDR1 and CDR2 sequences are SGHRS and YFSETQ. DNA for the CDR3: TGCGCCAGCAGCCCGACCGTTTTGACTGAAGCTTTCTTT. This sequence encodes CASSPTVLTEAFF.

This chain links TRBV11-2 with TRBJ2-7, with 9 positions matching TRBD2. Trimming at V came to 5 bases and at J to 0 bases, leaving 8 bases not matched to a gene. In germline, CDR1 is SGHAT, CDR2 FQNNGV. The CDR3 length is 16 residues. Here the CDR3 reads CASSALTSGSSYEQYF. The CDR3 bases are TGTGCCAGCAGCGCCCTGACTAGCGGAAGCTCCTACGAGCAGTACTTC.